The 21 T cell receptor beta chains given below trace back to one sample, sequenced in a study of neoadjuvant nivolumab and ipilimumab in lung cancer. This table comes from immunoSEQ multiplex PCR, and its TCRdb copy is limited to in-frame clones, with some not included. The table lists 5,000 to 6,500 clones, approximately 64% of them singletons, with around 15% in the top ten. The material was tumor tissue, obtained after neoadjuvant nivolumab, alone or with ipilimumab, at or shortly before surgery. The source of these receptors is an adult with non-small cell lung cancer.

This rearrangement joins TRBV7-2 to TRBJ2-1; 11 nucleotides match TRBD2. The CDR3 has 15 residues. Trimming removed 5 bases from V and 9 bases from J; junction bases left unmatched: 9. Germline V gives CDR1 SGHTA, CDR2 FQGNSA. The CDR3 bases are TGTGCCAGCAGCCCACTAGCGGGAGTTTTTGCTGAGCAGTTCTTC. It encodes CASSPLAGVFAEQFF.

The chain couples TRBV7-8 to TRBJ2-5; TRBD1 aligns across 7 bases. This CDR3 has 13 amino acids. Germline CDR1 and CDR2: SGHVS and FQNEAQ. Trimming at V came to 6 bases and at J to 5 bases, leaving 6 bases not matched to a gene. CDR3 bases: TGTGCCAGCAGGGACAGGTTTATCGAGACCCAGTACTTC. Its translation: CASRDRFIETQYF.

This clone was counted between two and nine times. This chain uses TRBV11-2 with TRBJ2-1, with TRBD2 as a possible D gene (5 bases). This CDR3 has 17 residues. With 1 base removed from V and 0 bases from J, the gap between germline ends came to 13 bases. The germline V gene encodes CDR1 SGHAT and CDR2 FQNNGV. The CDR3 sequence: CASSLGALGSSYNEQFF. The CDR3, as DNA: TGTGCCAGCAGCTTAGGGGCTTTGGGGAGCTCCTACAATGAGCAGTTCTTC.

The chain is built from TRBV11-2 and TRBJ2-1; no clear D. Germline lookup yields CDR1 SGHAT and CDR2 FQNNGV. This CDR3 is built from 11 residues. Trimming shortened V by 4 bases and J by 10 bases, and 8 bases separated the two germline ends. The CDR3: CASSSFREQFF. CDR3 sequence (DNA): TGTGCCAGCAGCTCCTTCCGCGAGCAGTTCTTC.

The chain joins TRBV19 to TRBJ1-1; D may be TRBD1 (5 bases). Germline-derived CDR1 and CDR2 are LNHDA and SQIVND (reference sequence). Trimming shortened V by 5 bases and J by 5 bases, and 18 bases separated the two germline ends. This CDR3 has 15 amino acids. This CDR3 reads CASSEGQLWGTEAFF. The CDR3, as DNA: TGTGCCAGTAGTGAGGGTCAGCTCTGGGGGACTGAAGCTTTCTTT.

This chain uses TRBV7-6 with TRBJ2-5; a weak D match, TRBD1 (6 bases). Per germline, CDR1 SGHVS and CDR2 FNYEAQ. V was trimmed by 4 bases and J by 4 bases, leaving 10 bases between them. There are 13 residues in the CDR3. CDR3 in DNA: TGTGCCAGCAGCTCCCCAGGGGTAGAGACCCAGTACTTC. Its protein product is CASSSPGVETQYF.

This clone turned up a few times. This chain links TRBV29-1 with TRBJ2-1; 8 nucleotides align to TRBD1. The V gene end was trimmed by 7 bases and the J gene end by 4 bases; junction bases not matched to a gene: 18. Germline V gives CDR1 SQVTM, CDR2 ANQGSEA. CDR3 length: 17 residues. The CDR3 DNA sequence: TGCAGCGCCCGAGGGCGACAGGGGATGGGGGATTACAATGAGCAGTTCTTC. This sequence encodes CSARGRQGMGDYNEQFF.

The chain employs TRBV29-1 and TRBJ2-7, with unresolved D. The CDR3 is 12 residues long. V gave up 5 bases and J gave up 6 bases, with 14 bases separating them. The germline gives CDR1 SQVTM, CDR2 ANQGSEA. As DNA, the CDR3 is TGCAGCGTTAACCCTACGGGTGGCGAGCAGTACTTC. Translating gives CSVNPTGGEQYF.

The chain combines TRBV28 with TRBJ2-3; 7 bases are a match to TRBD1. With V trimmed by 6 bases and J by 7 bases, 7 bases remained unmatched. CDR1 and CDR2 from the germline V gene are MDHEN and SYDVKM. The CDR3 covers 13 residues. CDR3: CASSLTGAYTQYF. The CDR3 DNA reads TGTGCCAGCAGCCTCACAGGGGCATATACGCAGTATTTT. Looking up the rest from reference TRBV28 and TRBJ2-3 gives the full variable domain: DVKVTQSSRYLVKRTGEKVFLECVQDMDHENMFWYRQDPGLGLRLIYFSYDVKMKEKGDIPEGYSVSREKKERFSLILESASTNQTSMYLCASSLTGAYTQYFGPGTRLTVL.

The table lists this clone with a count of one. This chain joins TRBV6-1 and TRBJ2-2; the D gene could be TRBD1 or TRBD2 (5 bases each). The CDR3 consists of 15 residues. CDR1 is MNHNS, CDR2 SASEGT, per germline. Trimming took 6 bases from V and 1 from J, leaving 12 bases between them. CDR3 sequence reads: CASRAGTMNTGELFF. CDR3 DNA sequence: TGTGCCAGCAGGGCAGGGACCATGAACACCGGGGAGCTGTTTTTT.

The J gene is TRBJ2-7, the V gene TRBV2; 7 nucleotides line up with TRBD1. The CDR3 has 15 residues. Germline V gene sequence: CDR1 SNHLY, CDR2 FYNNEI. V gave up 8 bases and J gave up 2 bases; unmatched junction bases: 12. The CDR3 DNA is TGTGCCAGCCAAAGGTCAGGGGGTACGACCTACGAGCAGTACTTC. It codes for CASQRSGGTTYEQYF.

The chain has TRBV18 and TRBJ1-2; no clear D gene. V was cut by 0 bases and J by 0 bases, with 8 bases left in between. This CDR3 spans 15 amino acids. Germline lookup yields CDR1 KGHSH and CDR2 LQKENI. DNA of the CDR3: TGTGCCAGCTCACCACCGGCGGGATCTAACTATGGCTACACCTTC. Translation: CASSPPAGSNYGYTF.

The sample holds a few counts of this clone. The chain couples TRBV5-6 to TRBJ2-7; 7 bases fit TRBD1. The CDR3 loop spans 14 amino acids. The V and J ends lost 4 bases and 2 bases, in that order; junction bases with no gene match: 6. The germline V gene encodes CDR1 SGHDT and CDR2 YYEEEE. The CDR3 nucleotides read TGTGCCAGCAGCCAAGGGACAGCGACCTACGAGCAGTACTTC. It codes for CASSQGTATYEQYF.

The chain uses TRBV2 and TRBJ1-1, with a tentative D call TRBD1 (5 bases). The length of the CDR3 is 13 residues. From germline, CDR1 is SNHLY and CDR2 FYNNEI. V was clipped by 6 bases and J by 5 bases, with 13 bases between them. The CDR3 nucleotides are TGTGCCAGCAGGCAGGGTGGTTTAACTGAAGCTTTCTTT. Translated, it gives CASRQGGLTEAFF. The variable domain in full, completed from reference TRBV2 and TRBJ1-1, reads EPEVTQTPSHQVTQMGQEVILRCVPISNHLYFYWYRQILGQKVEFLVSFYNNEISEKSEIFDDQFSVERPDGSNFTLKIRSTKLEDSAMYFCASRQGGLTEAFFGQGTRLTVV.

V gene TRBV2 combines with J gene TRBJ2-1; a weak D match, TRBD2 (6 bases). Germline lookup yields CDR1 SNHLY and CDR2 FYNNEI. The CDR3 spans 14 residues. Trimming removed 8 bases at V and 6 bases at J, with 17 bases between. CDR3 sequence reads: CASGPRRDPNEQFF. CDR3 sequence (DNA): TGTGCCAGCGGACCGCGGAGGGACCCCAATGAGCAGTTCTTC.

The chain is built from TRBV11-1 and TRBJ2-6, with D possibly being TRBD2 (5 bases). Germline V gene sequence: CDR1 SGHAT, CDR2 FQDESV (reference sequence). The V and J ends lost 8 bases and 2 bases respectively, with 10 bases between them. The CDR3 totals 14 residues. CDR3 DNA sequence: TGTGCCAGCGGGCGAGGGACTGGGGCCAACGTCCTGACTTTC. It is translated as CASGRGTGANVLTF.

The J gene is TRBJ2-5, the V gene TRBV2; 7 bases are a match to TRBD2. The J segment lost 5 bases and the V segment lost 5 bases, leaving 8 bases of the junction unmatched. The CDR3 covers 14 residues. Germline loops: CDR1 SNHLY, CDR2 FYNNEI. In nucleotides, the CDR3 is TGTGCCAGCAGTTCAACCAGCGGGACGGAGACCCAGTACTTC. Translation: CASSSTSGTETQYF.

This clone counts as medium-sized (0.01 to 0.1%). The chain employs TRBV7-9 and TRBJ1-4, with 8 bases fitting TRBD1. This CDR3 has 15 amino acids. Germline CDR1 reads SEHNR; CDR2 reads FQNEAQ (reference sequence). V was pared by 5 bases and J by 7 bases, with 9 bases of the junction left unmatched. The CDR3 spells CASSAGAGGFEKLFF. CDR3 DNA: TGTGCCAGCAGCGCCGGGGCAGGGGGCTTTGAAAAACTGTTTTTT.

The J gene is TRBJ1-5, the V gene TRBV5-5; D remains unclear. CDR1 SGHKS and CDR2 YYEKEE come from the germline V gene (reference sequence). The germline V and J ends were trimmed by 0 bases and 3 bases, with 16 bases remaining between them. CDR3 length: 17 amino acids. CDR3 in DNA: TGTGCCAGCAGCTTGGGGCCGGGGAGGCAATCCAATCAGCCCCAGCATTTT. This codes for CASSLGPGRQSNQPQHF.

The V call is TRBV5-4, the J call TRBJ1-2, with a tentative D call TRBD1 (5 bases). The CDR3 runs to 14 residues. The V end was cut by 4 bases, the J end by 5 bases, with 15 bases between. Germline V gene sequence: CDR1 SGHNT, CDR2 YYREEE (reference sequence). CDR3 protein: CASSPTGSGYGYTF. CDR3 DNA: TGTGCCAGCAGCCCAACAGGATCGGGATATGGCTACACCTTC.

Only a few counts were recorded for this clone. The chain carries TRBV5-6 and TRBJ1-2, with D possibly matching TRBD1 (6 bases). The ends were cut back, 5 bases at V and 4 bases at J, with 9 bases in the middle. The CDR3 length is 12 residues. Germline CDR1 is SGHDT and CDR2 is YYEEEE. CDR3 amino acids: CASSQGPYGYTF. The DNA for the CDR3 is TGTGCCAGCAGTCAGGGGCCCTATGGCTACACCTTC.